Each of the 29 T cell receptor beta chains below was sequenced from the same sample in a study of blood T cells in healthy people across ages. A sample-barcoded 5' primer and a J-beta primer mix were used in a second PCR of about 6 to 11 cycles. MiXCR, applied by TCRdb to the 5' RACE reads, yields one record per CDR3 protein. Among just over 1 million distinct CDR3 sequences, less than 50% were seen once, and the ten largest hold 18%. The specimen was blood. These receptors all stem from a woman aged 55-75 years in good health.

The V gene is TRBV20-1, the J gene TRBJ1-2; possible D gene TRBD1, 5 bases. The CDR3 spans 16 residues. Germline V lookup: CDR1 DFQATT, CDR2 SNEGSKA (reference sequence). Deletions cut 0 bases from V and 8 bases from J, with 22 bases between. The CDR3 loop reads CSARDLGGTTLTGYTF. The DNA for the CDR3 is TGCAGTGCTAGAGATCTTGGGGGGACTACACTAACCGGCTACACCTTC.

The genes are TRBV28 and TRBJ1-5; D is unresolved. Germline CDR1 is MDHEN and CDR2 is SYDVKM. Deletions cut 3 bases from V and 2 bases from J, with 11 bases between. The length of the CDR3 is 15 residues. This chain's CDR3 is CASSLRQLGNQPQHF. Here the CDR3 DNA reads TGTGCCAGCAGTTTGAGGCAGTTGGGCAATCAGCCCCAGCATTTT.

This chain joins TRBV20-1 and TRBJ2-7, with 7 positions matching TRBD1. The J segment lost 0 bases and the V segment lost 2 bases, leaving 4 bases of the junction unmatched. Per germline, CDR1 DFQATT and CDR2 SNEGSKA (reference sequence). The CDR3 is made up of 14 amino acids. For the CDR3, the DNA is TGCAGTGCTAGAAACCGGGACAGCTCCTACGAGCAGTACTTC. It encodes CSARNRDSSYEQYF.

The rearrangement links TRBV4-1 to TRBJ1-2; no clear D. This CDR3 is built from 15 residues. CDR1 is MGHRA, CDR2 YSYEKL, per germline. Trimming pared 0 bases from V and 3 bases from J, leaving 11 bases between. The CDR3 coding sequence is TGCGCCAGCAGCCAAGACACCCAGACCGACTATGGCTACACCTTC. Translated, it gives CASSQDTQTDYGYTF.

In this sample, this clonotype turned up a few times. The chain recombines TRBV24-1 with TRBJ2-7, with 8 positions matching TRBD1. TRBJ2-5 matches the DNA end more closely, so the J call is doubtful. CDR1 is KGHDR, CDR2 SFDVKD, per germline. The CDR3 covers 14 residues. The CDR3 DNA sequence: TGTGCCACCAGTGAGACAGGGGCGTTAGAGACCCAGTACTTC. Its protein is CATSETGALETQYF.

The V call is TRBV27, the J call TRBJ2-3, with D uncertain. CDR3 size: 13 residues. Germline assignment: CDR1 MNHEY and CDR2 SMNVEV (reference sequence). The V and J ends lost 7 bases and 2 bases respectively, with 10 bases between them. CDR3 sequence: CASNPSDTDTQYF. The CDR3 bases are TGTGCCAGCAACCCCTCTGACACAGATACGCAGTATTTT.

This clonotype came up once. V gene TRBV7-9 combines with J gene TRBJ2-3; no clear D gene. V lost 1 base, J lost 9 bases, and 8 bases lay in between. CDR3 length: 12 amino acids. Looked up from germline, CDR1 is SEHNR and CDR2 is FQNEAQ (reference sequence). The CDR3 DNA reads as TGTGCCAGCAGCTTAGTACACCACACGCAGTATTTT. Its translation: CASSLVHHTQYF.

The DNA of the CDR3 is TGTGCCAGCTCACCAAGGGACGGAAACAATGAGCAGTTCTTC. Its translation: CASSPRDGNNEQFF. The rearrangement uses TRBV18 and TRBJ2-1; D might be TRBD1 or TRBD2, each matching 5 bases. V shed 2 bases and J shed 5 bases, with 10 bases lying between them. Germline V CDR1 and CDR2: KGHSH, LQKENI. The CDR3 has 14 residues.

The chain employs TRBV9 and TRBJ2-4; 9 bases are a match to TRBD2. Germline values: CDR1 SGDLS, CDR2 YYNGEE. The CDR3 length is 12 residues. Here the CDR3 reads CKAGGKKDIQYF. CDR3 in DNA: TGTAAGGCGGGAGGGAAGAAGGACATTCAGTACTTC.

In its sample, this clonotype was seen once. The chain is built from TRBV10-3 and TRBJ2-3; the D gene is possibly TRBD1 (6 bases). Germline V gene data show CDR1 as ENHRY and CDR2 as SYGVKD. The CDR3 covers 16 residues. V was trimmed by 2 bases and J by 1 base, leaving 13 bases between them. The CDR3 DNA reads TGTGCCATCAGTGAGGGCCAGGGGATGGGCACAGATACGCAGTATTTT. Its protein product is CAISEGQGMGTDTQYF.

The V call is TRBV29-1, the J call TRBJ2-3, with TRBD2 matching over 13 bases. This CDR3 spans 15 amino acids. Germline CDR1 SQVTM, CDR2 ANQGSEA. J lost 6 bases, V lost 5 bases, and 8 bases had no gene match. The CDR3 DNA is TGCAGCGTTCTTGGACTAGCGGGAGACCCGGATACGCAGTATTTT. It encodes CSVLGLAGDPDTQYF.

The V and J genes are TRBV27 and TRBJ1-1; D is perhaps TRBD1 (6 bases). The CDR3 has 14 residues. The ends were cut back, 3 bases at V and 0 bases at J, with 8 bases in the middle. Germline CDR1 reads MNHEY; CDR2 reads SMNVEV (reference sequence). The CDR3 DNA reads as TGTGCCAGCAGTTTTCAGGGGATGAACACTGAAGCTTTCTTT. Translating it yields CASSFQGMNTEAFF.

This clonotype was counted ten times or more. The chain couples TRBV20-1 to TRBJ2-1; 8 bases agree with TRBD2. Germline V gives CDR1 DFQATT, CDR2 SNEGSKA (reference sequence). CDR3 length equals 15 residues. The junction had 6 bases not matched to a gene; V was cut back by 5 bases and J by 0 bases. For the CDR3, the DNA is TGCAGTGCTCGCCCACTAGCGGACTCCTACAATGAGCAGTTCTTC. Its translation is CSARPLADSYNEQFF.

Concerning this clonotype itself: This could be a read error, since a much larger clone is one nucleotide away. The CDR3 DNA is TGCGCCAGCAGCGCCTTCGCAGCGGGAGGGCCCGTGACCCGGTACTTC. It yields the protein CASSAFAAGGPVTRYF. This rearrangement joins TRBV5-1 to TRBJ2-5, with 10 bases that match TRBD2. This CDR3 is 16 amino acids long. The V gene's germline CDR1 is SGHRS and CDR2 YFSETQ.

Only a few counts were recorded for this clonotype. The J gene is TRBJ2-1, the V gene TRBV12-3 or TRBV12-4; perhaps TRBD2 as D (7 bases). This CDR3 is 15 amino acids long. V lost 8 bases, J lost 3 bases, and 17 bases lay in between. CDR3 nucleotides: TGTGCCAGCGGCGGGGGTACAGGGATCTACAATGAGCAGTTCTTC. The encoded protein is CASGGGTGIYNEQFF.

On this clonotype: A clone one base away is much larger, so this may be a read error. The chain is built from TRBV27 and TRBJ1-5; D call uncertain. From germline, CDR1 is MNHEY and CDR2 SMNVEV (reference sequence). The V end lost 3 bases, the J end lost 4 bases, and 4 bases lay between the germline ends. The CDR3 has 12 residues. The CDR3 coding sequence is TGTGCCAGCAGTTTCAGAAATCAGCCCCAGCATTTT. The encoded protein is CASSFRNQPQHF.

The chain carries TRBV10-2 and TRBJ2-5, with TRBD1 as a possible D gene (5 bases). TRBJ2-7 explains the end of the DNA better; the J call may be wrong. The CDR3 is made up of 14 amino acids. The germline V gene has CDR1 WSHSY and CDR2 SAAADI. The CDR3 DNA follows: TGCGCCAGCACCATGACAGAATCCCCCCACGAGCAGTACTTC. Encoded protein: CASTMTESPHEQYF.

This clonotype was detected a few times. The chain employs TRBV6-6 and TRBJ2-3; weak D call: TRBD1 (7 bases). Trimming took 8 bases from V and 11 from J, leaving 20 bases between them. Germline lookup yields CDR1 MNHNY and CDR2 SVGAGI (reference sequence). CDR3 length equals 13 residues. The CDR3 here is CASSIPLQGGQYF. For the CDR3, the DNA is TGTGCCAGCTCGATCCCCCTCCAGGGGGGGCAGTATTTT.

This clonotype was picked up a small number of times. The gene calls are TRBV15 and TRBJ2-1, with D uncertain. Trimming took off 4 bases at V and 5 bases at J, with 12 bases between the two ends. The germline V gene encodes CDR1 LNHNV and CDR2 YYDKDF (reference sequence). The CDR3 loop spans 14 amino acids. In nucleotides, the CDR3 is TGTGCCACCAGCATTATCCGGACCCACAATGAGCAGTTCTTC. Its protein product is CATSIIRTHNEQFF. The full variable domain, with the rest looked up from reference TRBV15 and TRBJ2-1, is DAMVIQNPRYQVTQFGKPVTLSCSQTLNHNVMYWYQQKSSQAPKLLFHYYDKDFNNEADTPDNFQSRRPNTSFCFLDIRSPGLGDTAMYLCATSIIRTHNEQFFGPGTRLTVL.

CDR3 loop: CASSRGLAGGPHRRIHEQFF. CDR3 nucleotide sequence: TGTGCCAGCAGTCGGGGACTAGCGGGAGGGCCCCACCGTCGTATCCATGAGCAGTTCTTC. The V gene is TRBV12-3 or TRBV12-4, the J gene TRBJ2-1, with 16 bases matching TRBD2. The CDR3 covers 20 residues. Trimming removed 5 bases from V and 8 bases from J; junction bases left unmatched: 18.

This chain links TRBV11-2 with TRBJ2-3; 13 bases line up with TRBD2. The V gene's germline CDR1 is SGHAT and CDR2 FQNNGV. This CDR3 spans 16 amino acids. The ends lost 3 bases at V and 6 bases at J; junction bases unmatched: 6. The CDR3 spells CASSLAGLAGMDTQYF. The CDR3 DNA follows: TGTGCCAGCAGCTTGGCGGGACTAGCGGGAATGGATACGCAGTATTTT.

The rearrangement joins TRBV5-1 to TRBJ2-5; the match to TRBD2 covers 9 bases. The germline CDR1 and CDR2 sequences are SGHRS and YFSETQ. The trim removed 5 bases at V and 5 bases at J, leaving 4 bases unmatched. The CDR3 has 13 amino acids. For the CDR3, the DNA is TGCGCCAGCAGGGCGGGAGGGCCGGAGACCCAGTACTTC. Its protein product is CASRAGGPETQYF. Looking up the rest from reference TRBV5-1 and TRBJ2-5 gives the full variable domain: KAGVTQTPRYLIKTRGQQVTLSCSPISGHRSVSWYQQTPGQGLQFLFEYFSETQRNKGNFPGRFSGRQFSNSRSEMNVSTLELGDSALYLCASRAGGPETQYFGPGTRLLVL.

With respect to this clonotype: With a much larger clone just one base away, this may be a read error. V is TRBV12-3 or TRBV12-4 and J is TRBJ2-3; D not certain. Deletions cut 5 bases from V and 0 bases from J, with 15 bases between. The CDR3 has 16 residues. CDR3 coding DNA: TGTGCCAGCAGTCCGGACGGCAGATTGAGCACAGATACGCAGTATTTT. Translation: CASSPDGRLSTDTQYF.

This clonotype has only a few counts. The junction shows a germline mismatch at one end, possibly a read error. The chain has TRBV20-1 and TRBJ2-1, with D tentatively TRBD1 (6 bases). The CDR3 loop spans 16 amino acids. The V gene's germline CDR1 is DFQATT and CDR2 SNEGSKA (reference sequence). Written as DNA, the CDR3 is TGCAGTGCGAGAGAGACAGGCTTTGATTTCTACAATGAGCAGTTCTTC. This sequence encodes CSARETGFDFYNEQFF.

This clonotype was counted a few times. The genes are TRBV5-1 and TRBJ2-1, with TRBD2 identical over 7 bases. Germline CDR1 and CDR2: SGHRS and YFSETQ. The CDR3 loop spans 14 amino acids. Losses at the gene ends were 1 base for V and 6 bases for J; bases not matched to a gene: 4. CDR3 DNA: TGCGCCAGCAGCTTGTCCTCGGGAGGCAATGAGCAGTTCTTC. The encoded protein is CASSLSSGGNEQFF.

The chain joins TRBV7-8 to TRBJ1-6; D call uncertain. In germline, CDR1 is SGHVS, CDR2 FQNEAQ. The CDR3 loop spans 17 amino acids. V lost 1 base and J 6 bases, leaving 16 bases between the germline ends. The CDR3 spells CASSLGVGARSNSPLHF. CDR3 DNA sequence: TGTGCCAGCAGCTTAGGTGTGGGAGCCCGCTCTAATTCACCCCTCCACTTT.

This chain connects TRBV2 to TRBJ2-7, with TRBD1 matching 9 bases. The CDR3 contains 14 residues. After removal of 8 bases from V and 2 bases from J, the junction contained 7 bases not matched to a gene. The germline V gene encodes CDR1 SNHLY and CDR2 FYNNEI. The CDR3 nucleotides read TGTGCCAGCGGGGGCGGACAGGGGCCCTACGAGCAGTACTTC. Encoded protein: CASGGGQGPYEQYF.

The CDR3 nucleotides are TGTGCCAGCAGCTTGGGCGGCGGGGTTGTTGGCTATGGCTACACCTTC. It encodes CASSLGGGVVGYGYTF. The V call is TRBV7-9, the J call TRBJ1-2, with D hard to call. V was cut by 3 bases and J by 4 bases, with 18 bases left in between. This CDR3 has 16 residues. The germline CDR1 and CDR2 sequences are SEHNR and FQNEAQ (reference sequence).

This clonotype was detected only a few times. The CDR3 DNA is TGCAGCGTGGGCCCCAGCGGGAGTAGCTCCTACGAGCAGTACTTC. This translates into CSVGPSGSSSYEQYF. The chain is built from TRBV29-1 and TRBJ2-7; TRBD2 matches at 8 bases. The CDR3 sequence is 15 residues long. Trimming at V came to 6 bases and at J to 0 bases, leaving 10 bases not matched to a gene. CDR1 and CDR2 (germline): SQVTM, ANQGSEA.